This T cell receptor (beta chain) was found in a study of PD-1 blockade in mismatch repair-deficient tumors. Across the whole study: Patients had about a dozen mismatch repair-deficient cancer types, all previously treated and progressing.

Libraries were prepared by immunoSEQ multiplex PCR; TCRdb keeps only in-frame clonotypes and omits some of them. The sample holds approximately 80,000 clones, 80% to 90% seen once. Material: peripheral blood, obtained 44 weeks after starting pembrolizumab. The TCR originated in an adult with mismatch repair-deficient cancer.

Written as DNA, the CDR3 is TGTGCCAGCAGCGAAGTAGCGGGGCCCTCCTACGAGCAGTACTTC. This translates into CASSEVAGPSYEQYF. The chain has TRBV7-2 and TRBJ2-7, with 8 bases fitting TRBD2. This CDR3 has 15 residues. Looked up from germline, CDR1 is SGHTA and CDR2 is FQGNSA. The trim removed 5 bases at V and 0 bases at J, leaving 6 bases unmatched.